The present entry profiles one TCR beta chain with its context. The DNA is omitted, as the CDR3 cannot be located on it reliably, and the CDR3 follows TCRdb's listing. These data belong to a study of blood T cell repertoires in COVID-19. At the level of the study: The United States, Italy and Spain were the sources of the acute and convalescent COVID-19 samples. The cDNA or gDNA used as material had been derived from T cells, B-cell-depleted T cells, or PBMCs.

How the authors handled the data: Estimation of nucleated cell counts relied on the amplification of reference gene primers. Assay: immunoSEQ multiplex PCR; the TCRdb copy retains only in-frame clones and omits some. The D gene and trimming were derived from the DNA, and the V and J assignments and clone size from that table. Here the sample spans a few hundred thousand clones, approximately 86% being singletons. 20 amino acids form the CDR3, both terminal residues included. CDR1 and CDR2 (germline): MRHNA, SNTAGT. The sequencing sample was made of peripheral blood. The receptor comes from a human donor in a cohort sampled during active COVID-19. The chain has TRBV6-4 and TRBJ1-1. The CDR3 spells CASSDLGGRDTEAFFGQGRF.